One and the same sample provided the 16 T cell receptor beta chains below, sequenced in a study of T-cell reconstitution after alpha-beta-depleted transplantation in children. Their cognate antigens are unknown. Broader study findings: Hyperexpanded clones declined; after one year, newly produced T cells mostly supplied diversity.

Unique molecular identifiers tagged the TCRbeta library. TCRdb analysed the PCR reads with MiXCR anew, one entry per CDR3 protein. Found here are around 300,000 distinct CDR3 sequences, over 7% of them singletons; the top ten hold around 9.8%. Sequences were derived from peripheral blood, sampled 360 days after TCRalphabeta/CD19-depleted stem cell transplant. The receptors were gathered from a female patient aged 2-10 years who had a stem cell transplant for Fanconi anemia, so the T cells may come from the graft donor.

Ten or more counts support this clonotype. The chain uses TRBV6-1 and TRBJ1-2, with D tentatively TRBD1 (6 bases). V dropped 6 bases and J dropped 6 bases, with 23 bases sitting between them. This CDR3 is built from 16 residues. CDR1 and CDR2 from the germline V gene are MNHNS and SASEGT. The CDR3 nucleotides are TGTGCCAGCAGCCTACAATACGGACAGAAACTCAATGGCTACACCTTC. Translation: CASSLQYGQKLNGYTF.

This clonotype occurred a few times. This chain uses TRBV3-1 with TRBJ2-1, with D perhaps TRBD2 (6 bases). Germline V gene lookup returns CDR1 LGHDT and CDR2 YNNKEL (reference sequence). CDR3 length equals 17 residues. The V end was cut by 1 base, the J end by 6 bases, with 19 bases between. Here the CDR3 DNA reads TGTGCCAGCAGCCAAGTACTCCTAGCGAAGCCCCCCAATGAGCAGTTCTTC. It specifies CASSQVLLAKPPNEQFF.

The table lists this clonotype with a few counts. The rearrangement links TRBV6-1 to TRBJ1-1; no clear D. Trimming removed 4 bases from V and 0 bases from J, with 12 bases in between. The CDR3 length is 15 residues. Germline CDR1 is MNHNS and CDR2 is SASEGT. As DNA, the CDR3 is TGTGCCAGCAGTGGGACCGCTACTCTGAACACTGAAGCTTTCTTT. Translation: CASSGTATLNTEAFF.

In its sample, this clonotype was seen many times. The chain links TRBV7-9 to TRBJ2-1, with a possible D match to TRBD1 (5 bases). The CDR3 consists of 15 residues. Per germline, CDR1 SEHNR and CDR2 FQNEAQ (reference sequence). V lost 4 bases and J lost 4, with 14 bases in between. The CDR3 loop reads CASSSLKTVYNEQFF. The DNA for the CDR3 is TGTGCCAGCAGCTCCCTTAAGACAGTATACAATGAGCAGTTCTTC.

This clonotype has at least ten counts. At one boundary the junction diverges from the germline segment, which might be a read error. The chain is built from TRBV28 and TRBJ2-7; D perhaps matches TRBD2 (5 bases). The CDR3 consists of 11 residues. CDR1 is MDHEN and CDR2 is SYDVKM in the germline V gene. DNA of the CDR3: TGTGCCAGCAGTACAGCCGAGGGTTCAGTGTGG. Amino acids: CASSTAEGSVW.

This clonotype was recorded at least ten times. The V and J genes are TRBV20-1 and TRBJ2-1; 7 nucleotides agree with TRBD1. Per the germline V gene, CDR1 is DFQATT and CDR2 is SNEGSKA (reference sequence). The CDR3 has 16 amino acids. Trimming took 1 base from V and 2 from J; bases not matched to a gene: 8. DNA of the CDR3: TGCAGTGCTAGAGTGAGACAGGGTAGGGCCTACAATGAGCAGTTCTTC. This encodes CSARVRQGRAYNEQFF.

In this sample, this clonotype turned up many times. This rearrangement joins TRBV7-8 to TRBJ2-3, with D maybe TRBD2 (5 bases). This CDR3 has 17 amino acids. Germline V gene sequence: CDR1 SGHVS, CDR2 FQNEAQ. V was pared by 1 base and J by 0 bases, with 14 bases between. CDR3 amino acids: CASSLVATEISTDTQYF. CDR3 in DNA: TGTGCCAGCAGCTTAGTAGCGACCGAGATAAGCACAGATACGCAGTATTTT.

This clonotype was observed at least ten times. This chain links TRBV4-3 with TRBJ2-1, with 7 positions matching TRBD2. The CDR3 loop spans 15 amino acids. V lost 0 bases and J lost 4; bases outside the gene matches: 3. Germline assignment: CDR1 LGHNA and CDR2 YSLEER. The CDR3 bases are TGCGCCAGCAGCCAAGAGCGGGGGTTATACAATGAGCAGTTCTTC. Encoded protein: CASSQERGLYNEQFF.

This sequence joins TRBV4-3 and TRBJ2-5; D is unresolved. CDR1 and CDR2 (germline): LGHNA, YSLEER. CDR3 length: 15 residues. Trimming removed 2 bases from V and 6 bases from J, with 16 bases in between. CDR3 sequence (DNA): TGCGCCAGCAGCCAACGGTTCGTATCCGGTCAGACCCAGTACTTC. Its translation: CASSQRFVSGQTQYF.

This clonotype occurred a few times. This chain links TRBV19 with TRBJ1-1, with D hard to call. The CDR3 extends over 13 amino acids. V lost 5 bases, J lost 2 bases, and 9 bases lay in between. CDR1 is LNHDA, CDR2 SQIVND, per germline (reference sequence). For the CDR3, the DNA is TGTGCCAGTAGTTTTCTCTCAAACACTGAAGCTTTCTTT. Encoded protein: CASSFLSNTEAFF. Using reference TRBV19 and TRBJ1-1 for the parts outside the CDR3, the full variable domain is DGGITQSPKYLFRKEGQNVTLSCEQNLNHDAMYWYRQDPGQGLRLIYYSQIVNDFQKGDIAEGYSVSREKKESFPLTVTSAQKNPTAFYLCASSFLSNTEAFFGQGTRLTVV.

This clonotype has a count of ten or more. The chain is built from TRBV5-1 and TRBJ2-2; D is perhaps TRBD2 (6 bases). The V and J ends lost 5 bases and 1 base respectively, with 15 bases between them. The germline gives CDR1 SGHRS, CDR2 YFSETQ. The CDR3 covers 16 residues. The CDR3 spells CASSLRRGWNTGELFF. The CDR3 DNA is TGCGCCAGCAGTCTTAGGAGGGGTTGGAACACCGGGGAGCTGTTTTTT.

This clonotype has a count of ten or more. The chain joins TRBV5-1 to TRBJ2-1, with D uncertain. V lost 4 bases to trimming and J lost 0 bases, with 14 bases between them. Germline V CDR1 and CDR2: SGHRS, YFSETQ. The CDR3 spans 16 residues. This chain's CDR3 is CASSQIGLSSYNEQFF. The DNA of the CDR3 is TGCGCCAGCAGCCAGATTGGGTTAAGCTCCTACAATGAGCAGTTCTTC.

The sample holds many counts of this clonotype. This rearrangement joins TRBV3-1 to TRBJ1-6; D uncertain. The length of the CDR3 is 10 residues. Germline lookup yields CDR1 LGHDT and CDR2 YNNKEL (reference sequence). V gave up 8 bases and J gave up 10 bases, with 6 bases separating them. The CDR3 nucleotides read TGTGCCAGCGGCGGGTCACCCCTCCACTTT. It yields the protein CASGGSPLHF.

The rearrangement joins TRBV3-1 to TRBJ2-3; 9 bases are a match to TRBD2. Germline-derived CDR1 and CDR2 are LGHDT and YNNKEL (reference sequence). V dropped 0 bases and J dropped 7; count of bases not matched to a gene: 17. The CDR3 totals 19 residues. The CDR3 reads CASSQDQVGRGGMWNTQYF. As DNA, the CDR3 is TGTGCCAGCAGCCAAGATCAAGTGGGGCGGGGGGGCATGTGGAATACGCAGTATTTT.

Many counts were recorded for this clonotype. The rearrangement uses TRBV4-3 and TRBJ2-3; 10 nucleotides match TRBD2. V lost 3 bases and J lost 2; bases outside the gene matches: 11. CDR3 length equals 18 residues. Germline-derived CDR1 and CDR2 are LGHNA and YSLEER. CDR3 in amino acids: CASSHGLLAGAPTDTQYF. CDR3 bases: TGCGCCAGCAGCCACGGACTTCTAGCGGGGGCCCCCACAGATACGCAGTATTTT.

This clonotype was detected ten times or more. V is TRBV6-2 or TRBV6-3 and J is TRBJ2-3; D is uncertain. Per the germline V gene, CDR1 is MNHEY and CDR2 is SVGEGT. This CDR3 region has 12 residues. Trimming stripped 1 base from V and 6 bases from J, with 5 bases between. The CDR3 protein is CASSYYWDTQYF. The CDR3 bases are TGTGCCAGCAGTTACTACTGGGATACGCAGTATTTT.